This T cell receptor beta chain originates from a study of blood T cells in healthy people across ages (dated by TCRdb to about 2015). Regarding the research as a whole: In model experiments, roughly one uniquely barcoded TCR beta cDNA molecule per two T cells was captured by template switching. Age-related changes in TCR beta repertoire diversity were measured in the study by deep sequencing normalized with unique cDNA molecular identifiers. Four age groups were formed from the donors: young (average about 15 years), middle-aged (approximately 40), aged (about 62) and long-lived (around 82). Donors of different ages were randomly distributed across sequencing lanes to avoid experimental bias. Two additional independent replicas of 1 million unique cDNA reads from the same blood draw were analyzed for two donors (one aged 18 to 29 and one aged 80 or older). Here is what the overall study found, with its caveats: Compared with the aged group, the long-lived group had more naive CD4+ T cells, fewer expanded clones and increased TCR diversity, suggesting age selection. Observed TCR beta diversity per million T cells fell roughly linearly with age, and a significant reduction was already apparent by age approximately 41. The CMV infection status of donors was not known, potentially confounding age-related changes in expanded clonotypes. Bulk unsorted PBMC profiling prevented conclusive comparison of naive and antigen-experienced compartments. Estimates of total diversity from one million sequenced T cells were regarded as lower bounds and underestimates. A strong correlation was found between observed TCR beta diversity and the percentage of naive T cells measured by flow cytometry.

Library creation used 5' RACE. These reads were obtained on an Illumina HiSeq 2500. A second PCR of roughly 7 to 12 cycles was run with a J-beta primer mix and a sample-barcoded 5' primer. Each TCR beta cDNA molecule received a unique molecular identifier from a template-switch 5' adaptor carrying 12 random nucleotides. Each sample yielded at least 2.5 million CDR3-containing paired-end reads. First-strand cDNA was synthesized from all RNA with the Mint cDNA synthesis kit, primed by a TRBC-specific oligonucleotide. Following uracil-DNA glycosylase treatment, all cDNA underwent a first 18-cycle PCR with the universal primers M1SS and BC2_uni_R. The original methods were these. Each sample was normalized by randomly selecting 1 million high-quality reads, each carrying a distinct molecular identifier. Instead of being binned into consensus sequences, reads with shared molecular identifiers were discarded. MiTCR, run with a Q25 quality threshold and the strictest error-elimination algorithm, handled CDR3 identification, clonotype clustering and error correction. A nonparametric unseen species model using Euler transformation provided a lower-bound estimate of total TCR beta diversity. TCRdb took the public reads, trimmed them with fastp at Q25, ran MiXCR for clone calling and kept in-frame beta chains. One record per CDR3 amino acid sequence lists the most common genes and DNA. TCRdb, not the authors, supplied the V and J calls. The sample includes about 2 million distinct CDR3 sequences, with around half observed a single time. The ten biggest clones cover approximately 2% of the sample.

Donors were 35 to 40 systemically healthy Caucasian individuals from Russia aged roughly 6 to 90 years. Roughly 9.5 milliliters of peripheral blood were drawn from each donor into EDTA-treated Vacutainer tubes. Ficoll-Paque density-gradient centrifugation was used to isolate PBMCs, with at least 6.5 million per sample. Trizol reagent was used to extract total RNA from the PBMCs, yielding at least 5.5 micrograms per sample. The percentages of naive CD45RAhigh/CD27high T cells were determined by flow cytometry on a PBMC aliquot from every donor. Points on this clonotype: Its antigen has not been determined. Within one base of it there is no much larger clone, and no base qualities were kept.

The origin of this receptor is a woman aged 35 to 49 in good health. Source material: blood.

Here is the DNA: TGCGCCAGCAGCTTGCACGGACAGGGAGGGTCGGCGCAGTACTTC. This sequence encodes CASSLHGQGGSAQYF. The sequence links TRBV5-1 to TRBJ2-5; TRBD1 is a possible D gene, resting on 8 matching bases. The CDR3 goes from the cysteine to the phenylalanine over 15 residues. Only the CDR3 part of the read is kept: 45 bases, read in frame from the first base. The junction shows trimming of 1 base on V and 11 bases on J, plus 21 bases between the germline ends. For CDR1 and CDR2, the germline V gene lists SGHRS and YFSETQ.